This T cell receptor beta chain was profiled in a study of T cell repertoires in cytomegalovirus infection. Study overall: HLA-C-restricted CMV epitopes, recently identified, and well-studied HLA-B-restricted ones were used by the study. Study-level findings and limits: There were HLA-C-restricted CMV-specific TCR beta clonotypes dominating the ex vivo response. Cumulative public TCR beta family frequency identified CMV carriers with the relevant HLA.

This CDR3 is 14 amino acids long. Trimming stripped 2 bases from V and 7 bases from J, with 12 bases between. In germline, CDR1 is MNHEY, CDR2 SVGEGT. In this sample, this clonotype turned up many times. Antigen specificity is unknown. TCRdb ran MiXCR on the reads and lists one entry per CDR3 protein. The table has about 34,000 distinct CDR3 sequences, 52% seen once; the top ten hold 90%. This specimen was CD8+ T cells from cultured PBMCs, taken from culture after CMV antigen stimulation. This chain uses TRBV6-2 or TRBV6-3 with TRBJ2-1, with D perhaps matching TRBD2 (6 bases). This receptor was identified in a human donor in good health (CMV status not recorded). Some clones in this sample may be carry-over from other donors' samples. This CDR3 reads CASSYGAGRNEQFF. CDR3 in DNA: TGTGCCAGCAGTTACGGGGCGGGGCGGAATGAGCAGTTCTTC.